The 28 T cell receptor beta chains given below trace back to one sample, sequenced in a study of OX40 agonist ivuxolimab in advanced cancers. TCRdb's table, derived via immunoSEQ multiplex PCR, lists solely in-frame clones and lacks some. There are about 55,000 clones in the sample; 89% occur only once, and about 12% lies in the top ten. The sample in question was CD4+ or CD8+ T cells sorted from blood, obtained in a trial of the OX40 agonist ivuxolimab. These TCRs come from an adult with an advanced solid tumor such as melanoma, head and neck, liver or kidney cancer.

The V and J genes are TRBV7-2 and TRBJ2-1; 8 nucleotides match TRBD1. J lost 2 bases, V lost 3 bases, and 3 bases had no gene match. This CDR3 comprises 15 residues. Germline V lookup: CDR1 SGHTA, CDR2 FQGNSA. CDR3 sequence: CASSFRQGTYNEQFF. CDR3 DNA: TGTGCCAGCAGCTTTCGACAGGGGACCTACAATGAGCAGTTCTTC.

This clone was seen only once. This rearrangement joins TRBV6-5 to TRBJ2-5, with 8 bases lining up with TRBD2. CDR3 size: 15 residues. The J segment lost 2 bases and the V segment lost 5 bases, leaving 7 bases of the junction unmatched. Germline lookup yields CDR1 MNHEY and CDR2 SVGAGI. CDR3 nucleotides: TGTGCCAGCAGTCCCTTAGCGGGACCGCAAGAGACCCAGTACTTC. Encoded protein: CASSPLAGPQETQYF.

This chain uses TRBV27 with TRBJ2-7, with D possibly being TRBD1 (6 bases). CDR1 is MNHEY and CDR2 is SMNVEV in the germline V gene (reference sequence). The CDR3 sequence is 16 residues long. Trimming shortened V by 2 bases and J by 4 bases, and 18 bases separated the two germline ends. The CDR3 region is CASSLAMPGQTYEQYF. The CDR3 DNA follows: TGTGCCAGCAGTTTAGCAATGCCGGGACAAACTTACGAGCAGTACTTC.

The DNA of the CDR3 is TGCGCCAGCAGCCAAGGGGTCAGGGGGTCTATGAACACTGAAGCTTTCTTT. Amino acid sequence: CASSQGVRGSMNTEAFF. The chain carries TRBV4-1 and TRBJ1-1, with TRBD1 matching 7 bases. Germline CDR1 MGHRA, CDR2 YSYEKL. The V segment lost 1 base and the J segment 0 bases; nucleotides outside the gene matches: 8. This CDR3 contains 17 residues.

The chain carries TRBV6-1 and TRBJ1-2, with D possibly TRBD1 on 6 matching bases. Per the germline V gene, CDR1 is MNHNS and CDR2 is SASEGT. Trimming removed 2 bases at V and 2 bases at J, with 6 bases between. The CDR3 spans 13 residues. This CDR3 is CASSETGNYGYTF. DNA for the CDR3: TGTGCCAGCAGTGAAACAGGGAACTATGGCTACACCTTC.

The V call is TRBV27, the J call TRBJ2-1; 14 bases map to TRBD2. The CDR3 length is 14 residues. Trimming at V came to 8 bases and at J to 8 bases, leaving 5 bases not matched to a gene. Looked up from germline, CDR1 is MNHEY and CDR2 is SMNVEV (reference sequence). Here the CDR3 DNA reads TGTGCCAGCGGGAAGGGACTAGCGGGAGATGAGCAGTTCTTC. As protein: CASGKGLAGDEQFF.

The count of this clone is one. V is TRBV28 and J is TRBJ2-5; D perhaps matches TRBD2 (5 bases). Germline V lookup: CDR1 MDHEN, CDR2 SYDVKM. The CDR3 has 13 residues. Trimming shortened V by 6 bases and J by 11 bases, and 19 bases separated the two germline ends. The CDR3 protein is CASSLTRTRGQYF. The CDR3 DNA reads TGTGCCAGCAGCTTGACCCGGACCCGAGGGCAGTACTTC. The variable domain in full, with the rest retrieved from reference TRBV28 and TRBJ2-5, is DVKVTQSSRYLVKRTGEKVFLECVQDMDHENMFWYRQDPGLGLRLIYFSYDVKMKEKGDIPEGYSVSREKKERFSLILESASTNQTSMYLCASSLTRTRGQYFGPGTRLLVL.

This chain uses TRBV10-1 with TRBJ2-5; D might be TRBD2 (6 bases). The CDR3 length is 14 residues. Trimming removed 4 bases at V and 4 bases at J, with 13 bases between. Germline CDR1 is WNHNN and CDR2 is SYGVQD (reference sequence). Here the CDR3 DNA reads TGCGCCAGCAGTGCCACGGGAGAGGTAGAGACCCAGTACTTC. Its translation: CASSATGEVETQYF.

CDR3 DNA: TGTGCCAGCAGCTCTAAGGGGTCTCTCTACAATGAGCAGTTCTTC. Amino acids: CASSSKGSLYNEQFF. The chain links TRBV7-8 to TRBJ2-1; tentatively, D is TRBD1 (5 bases). Germline V gene sequence: CDR1 SGHVS, CDR2 FQNEAQ. Trimming took 4 bases from V and 3 from J, leaving 13 bases between them. This CDR3 has 15 amino acids.

The CDR3 region is CASSWGSTGESSYEQYF. DNA of the CDR3: TGTGCCAGCAGCTGGGGATCGACAGGGGAAAGCTCCTACGAGCAGTACTTC. The rearrangement uses TRBV11-2 and TRBJ2-7; 8 bases map to TRBD1. Looked up from germline, CDR1 is SGHAT and CDR2 is FQNNGV. V lost 4 bases to trimming and J lost 0 bases; unmatched junction nucleotides: 11. The CDR3 is 17 amino acids.

The rearrangement uses TRBV14 and TRBJ2-1, with unresolved D. Trimming took off 1 base at V and 6 bases at J, with 13 bases between the two ends. The CDR3 is made up of 15 amino acids. Germline V gives CDR1 SGHDN, CDR2 FVKESK. CDR3 nucleotide sequence: TGTGCCAGCAGCCAAGCGCCCCCCTTCGGCAATGAGCAGTTCTTC. Encoded protein: CASSQAPPFGNEQFF.

This chain connects TRBV27 to TRBJ2-1, with D perhaps TRBD1 (6 bases). Trimming removed 6 bases at V and 4 bases at J, with 16 bases between. The CDR3 contains 15 residues. Germline CDR1 reads MNHEY; CDR2 reads SMNVEV (reference sequence). The CDR3 loop reads CASSVTGSLYNEQFF. The CDR3 nucleotides read TGTGCCAGCAGCGTCACAGGGTCTTTGTACAATGAGCAGTTCTTC.

The chain recombines TRBV6-6 with TRBJ1-5; maybe TRBD1 (5 bases). Germline assignment: CDR1 MNHNY and CDR2 SVGAGI (reference sequence). V lost 2 bases, J lost 8 bases, and 19 bases lay in between. The CDR3 covers 16 residues. In DNA, the CDR3 is TGTGCCAGCAGTTACGAGGGACGTCGCCTGGTTGAGCCCCAGCATTTT. Translating it yields CASSYEGRRLVEPQHF.

The chain links TRBV7-3 to TRBJ2-3; 8 bases are shared with TRBD2. The CDR3 consists of 20 residues. J gave up 2 bases and V 0 bases, and 16 bases lay outside the gene matches. From germline, CDR1 is SGHTA and CDR2 FQGTGA. CDR3 bases: TGTGCCAGCAGCTTAACAGGCCCTAGGGGGGGAGCGGGGGCCACAGATACGCAGTATTTT. This encodes CASSLTGPRGGAGATDTQYF.

This chain connects TRBV2 to TRBJ2-1; 8 bases are shared with TRBD1. V lost 7 bases and J lost 2; bases outside the gene matches: 7. The germline V gene has CDR1 SNHLY and CDR2 FYNNEI. There are 15 residues in the CDR3. CDR3 residues: CASIVARGPYNEQFF. The CDR3 DNA sequence: TGTGCCAGCATCGTCGCCAGGGGGCCCTACAATGAGCAGTTCTTC. The full variable domain, completed using reference TRBV2 and TRBJ2-1, is EPEVTQTPSHQVTQMGQEVILRCVPISNHLYFYWYRQILGQKVEFLVSFYNNEISEKSEIFDDQFSVERPDGSNFTLKIRSTKLEDSAMYFCASIVARGPYNEQFFGPGTRLTVL.

This clone was recorded only once. The gene calls are TRBV4-2 and TRBJ2-1; 10 bases fit TRBD2. Germline CDR1 is LGHNA and CDR2 is YNFKEQ. This CDR3 has 16 amino acids. V dropped 0 bases and J dropped 6; count of bases not matched to a gene: 5. The CDR3 nucleotides are TGTGCCAGCAGCCAAGATCCGCTAGCGGGGGTCAATGAGCAGTTCTTC. It specifies CASSQDPLAGVNEQFF.

The rearrangement joins TRBV28 to TRBJ2-1; TRBD2 matches at 15 bases. V shed 5 bases, J shed 5 bases, and the junction held 10 bases outside the gene matches. This CDR3 spans 18 amino acids. Germline lookup yields CDR1 MDHEN and CDR2 SYDVKM. CDR3 bases: TGTGCCAGCAGTCCGGGACTAGCGGGAGGCACTATAAACAATGAGCAGTTCTTC. Translation gives CASSPGLAGGTINNEQFF.

The chain uses TRBV4-2 and TRBJ2-1; D gene unclear. Trimming removed 0 bases from V and 4 bases from J, with 13 bases in between. Germline lookup yields CDR1 LGHNA and CDR2 YNFKEQ. The CDR3 has 16 amino acids. CDR3 in amino acids: CASSQDGTLPYNEQFF. The CDR3 nucleotides read TGTGCCAGCAGCCAAGACGGAACCTTACCATACAATGAGCAGTTCTTC.

The table lists this clone with a count of one. J is TRBJ2-1 and V is TRBV2, with 7 bases identical to TRBD1. This CDR3 has 14 amino acids. In germline, CDR1 is SNHLY, CDR2 FYNNEI. V was pared by 6 bases and J by 7 bases, with 9 bases of the junction left unmatched. Written as DNA, the CDR3 is TGTGCCAGCAGACTTTTACAGGGGTCTAATGAGCAGTTCTTC. This encodes CASRLLQGSNEQFF.

The chain couples TRBV7-9 to TRBJ2-1, with 12 bases identical to TRBD2. V trimming: 5 bases; J trimming: 10 bases; junction bases outside the gene matches: 6. The V gene's germline CDR1 is SEHNR and CDR2 FQNEAQ (reference sequence). The CDR3 has 14 residues. CDR3 sequence: CASSQAGLAGEQFF. In DNA, the CDR3 is TGTGCCAGCAGCCAGGCCGGACTAGCGGGAGAGCAGTTCTTC.

CDR3 protein: CASSDESSGANVLTF. In DNA, the CDR3 is TGTGCCAGCAGTGACGAAAGCTCTGGGGCCAACGTCCTGACTTTC. V gene TRBV6-4 combines with J gene TRBJ2-6; no clear D. Germline values: CDR1 MRHNA, CDR2 SNTAGT. The CDR3 consists of 15 residues. V was shortened by 2 bases and J by 0 bases, with 5 bases between the two germline ends.

The chain links TRBV11-2 to TRBJ1-1; 9 nucleotides match TRBD1. The CDR3 loop spans 12 amino acids. Germline values: CDR1 SGHAT, CDR2 FQNNGV. V shed 3 bases, J shed 12 bases, and the junction held 5 bases outside the gene matches. The CDR3 sequence is CASSLGGQGSFF. DNA for the CDR3: TGTGCCAGCAGCTTGGGGGGACAGGGATCTTTCTTT. Looking up the rest from reference TRBV11-2 and TRBJ1-1 gives the full variable domain: EAGVAQSPRYKIIEKRQSVAFWCNPISGHATLYWYQQILGQGPKLLIQFQNNGVVDDSQLPKDRFSAERLKGVDSTLKIQPAKLEDSAVYLCASSLGGQGSFFGQGTRLTVV.

Concerning this clone: This same CDR3 is encoded by further DNA sequences in the sample. DNA for the CDR3: TGTGCCAGTAGTATAGGGGGAGCCGGGGAGCTGTTTTTT. Protein product: CASSIGGAGELFF. The rearrangement joins TRBV19 to TRBJ2-2, with TRBD2 as a possible D gene (5 bases). The length of the CDR3 is 13 residues. The germline V gene encodes CDR1 LNHDA and CDR2 SQIVND (reference sequence). The V end was cut by 1 base, the J end by 6 bases, with 6 bases between. Drawing the rest from reference TRBV19 and TRBJ2-2, the complete variable domain is DGGITQSPKYLFRKEGQNVTLSCEQNLNHDAMYWYRQDPGQGLRLIYYSQIVNDFQKGDIAEGYSVSREKKESFPLTVTSAQKNPTAFYLCASSIGGAGELFFGEGSRLTVL.

The chain carries TRBV2 and TRBJ2-7; TRBD2 is a possible D gene (6 bases). Germline V gives CDR1 SNHLY, CDR2 FYNNEI. With 2 bases removed from V and 1 base from J, the gap between germline ends came to 18 bases. This CDR3 contains 17 residues. CDR3 nucleotides: TGTGCCAGCAGTGAAAAGAATTGGCTAGCGCCTTCCTACGAGCAGTACGTC. Encoded protein: CASSEKNWLAPSYEQYV.

Of note for this clone: An end of the junction does not agree with germline; a read error may underlie this. The chain carries TRBV7-2 and TRBJ1-2; TRBD1 is a possible D gene (6 bases). The CDR3 contains 13 residues. CDR1 is SGHTA, CDR2 FQGNSA, per germline. This CDR3 reads CASTLGGFYGYTF. As DNA, the CDR3 is TGTGCCAGCACCTTAGGGGGGTTCTATGGCTACACCTTC.

This clone was seen once. This chain joins TRBV28 and TRBJ1-5, with 10 bases identical to TRBD1. The CDR3 covers 17 residues. Trimming removed 5 bases from V and 4 bases from J; junction bases left unmatched: 11. Germline lookup yields CDR1 MDHEN and CDR2 SYDVKM. This CDR3 is CASSPGGTGDVNQPQHF. The CDR3 nucleotides are TGTGCCAGCAGTCCGGGCGGGACAGGGGATGTGAATCAGCCCCAGCATTTT. The full variable domain, rest sourced from reference TRBV28 and TRBJ1-5, is DVKVTQSSRYLVKRTGEKVFLECVQDMDHENMFWYRQDPGLGLRLIYFSYDVKMKEKGDIPEGYSVSREKKERFSLILESASTNQTSMYLCASSPGGTGDVNQPQHFGDGTRLSIL.

The V gene is TRBV11-2, the J gene TRBJ1-2; tentative D call: TRBD1 (6 bases). CDR3 length: 16 amino acids. V shed 1 base and J shed 4 bases, with 16 bases lying between them. The germline gives CDR1 SGHAT, CDR2 FQNNGV. The CDR3 protein is CASSLVVQGRGYGYTF. CDR3 nucleotides: TGTGCCAGCAGCTTAGTTGTCCAGGGGAGGGGCTATGGCTACACCTTC. The variable domain in full, with the rest retrieved from reference TRBV11-2 and TRBJ1-2, is EAGVAQSPRYKIIEKRQSVAFWCNPISGHATLYWYQQILGQGPKLLIQFQNNGVVDDSQLPKDRFSAERLKGVDSTLKIQPAKLEDSAVYLCASSLVVQGRGYGYTFGSGTRLTVV.

The gene calls are TRBV7-9 and TRBJ1-4; D not certain. V was pared by 6 bases and J by 4 bases, with 18 bases between. The CDR3 loop spans 16 amino acids. Germline V gene sequence: CDR1 SEHNR, CDR2 FQNEAQ (reference sequence). This CDR3 reads CASSYLVAGFNEKLFF. In DNA, the CDR3 is TGTGCCAGCAGTTACCTCGTAGCAGGCTTTAATGAAAAACTGTTTTTT. Full variable domain (remainder filled in from reference TRBV7-9 and TRBJ1-4): DTGVSQNPRHKITKRGQNVTFRCDPISEHNRLYWYRQTLGQGPEFLTYFQNEAQLEKSRLLSDRFSAERPKGSFSTLEIQRTEQGDSAMYLCASSYLVAGFNEKLFFGSGTQLSVL.